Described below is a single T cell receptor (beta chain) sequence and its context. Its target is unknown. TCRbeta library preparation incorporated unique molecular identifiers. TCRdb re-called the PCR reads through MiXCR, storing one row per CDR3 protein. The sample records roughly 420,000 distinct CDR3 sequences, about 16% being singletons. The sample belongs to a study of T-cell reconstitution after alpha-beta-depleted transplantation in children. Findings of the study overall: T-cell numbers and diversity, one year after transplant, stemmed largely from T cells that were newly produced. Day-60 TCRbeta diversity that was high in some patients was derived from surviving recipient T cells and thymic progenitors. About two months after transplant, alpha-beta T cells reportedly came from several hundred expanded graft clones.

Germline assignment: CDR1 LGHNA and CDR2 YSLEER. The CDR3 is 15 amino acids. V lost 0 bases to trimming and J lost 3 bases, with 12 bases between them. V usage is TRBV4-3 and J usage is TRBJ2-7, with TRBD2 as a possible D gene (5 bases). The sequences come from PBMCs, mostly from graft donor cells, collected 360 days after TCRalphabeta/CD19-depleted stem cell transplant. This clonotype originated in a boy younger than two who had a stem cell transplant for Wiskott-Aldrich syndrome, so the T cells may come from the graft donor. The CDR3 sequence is CASSQDVAWSYEQYF. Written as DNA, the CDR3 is TGCGCCAGCAGCCAAGACGTAGCGTGGAGCTACGAGCAGTACTTC.